Listed here are 31 T cell receptor beta chains from one sample, sequenced in a study of pediatric ulcerative colitis. Rectal tissue came from one to two pinch biopsies taken at colonoscopy. The method was immunoSEQ multiplex PCR; TCRdb's version includes in-frame clones alone and lacks a portion of them. The table shows some 43,000 clones, with around 78% occurring only once. The sequencing sample was made of gut tissue. The receptors derive from a girl aged 5 to 17 with moderate ulcerative colitis.

On this clone: Germline and junction disagree at one end, which may indicate a read error. The chain recombines TRBV18 with TRBJ1-1, with D possibly being TRBD1 (6 bases). The CDR3 covers 16 residues. Germline CDR1 reads KGHSH; CDR2 reads LQKENI. The chain's CDR3 is CASSPRSGGVNSEAFF. CDR3 DNA: TGTGCCAGCTCACCAAGAAGTGGGGGCGTGAACTCTGAAGCTTTCTTT.

In this sample, this clone turned up once. J is TRBJ2-7 and V is TRBV14; D might be TRBD1 (6 bases). CDR3 length: 15 residues. Trimming removed 0 bases from V and 2 bases from J, with 11 bases in between. Germline V gene lookup returns CDR1 SGHDN and CDR2 FVKESK. The CDR3 is CASSQDLQGPYEQYF. In nucleotides, the CDR3 is TGTGCCAGCAGCCAAGATCTACAGGGTCCCTACGAGCAGTACTTC.

The chain recombines TRBV21-1 with TRBJ2-5; TRBD2, the table's D call, lacks a check against the DNA. TRBV21-1 is a pseudogene segment. This CDR3 spans 15 amino acids. The CDR3 protein is CASSSPSGRGETQYF. As DNA, the CDR3 is TGTGCCAGCAGCAGCCCTAGCGGACGCGGGGAGACCCAGTACTTC.

The V and J genes are TRBV18 and TRBJ2-7; D call uncertain. Germline CDR1 reads KGHSH; CDR2 reads LQKENI. The germline V and J ends were trimmed by 6 bases and 2 bases, with 17 bases remaining between them. The length of the CDR3 is 15 residues. For the CDR3, the DNA is TGTGCCAGCTCGCTCCAAGGGTGGGGTCCCTACGAGCAGTACTTC. Translating it yields CASSLQGWGPYEQYF.

This clone was detected only a few times. DNA of the CDR3: TGTGCCAGCAGCTCTTTTTTTGGTGAGCAGTTCTTC. Its translation: CASSSFFGEQFF. The chain combines TRBV5-6 with TRBJ2-1, with D unclear. The germline V gene has CDR1 SGHDT and CDR2 YYEEEE. Trimming cost V 3 bases and J 9 bases, with 10 bases left between them. This CDR3 has 12 residues.

The chain couples TRBV18 to TRBJ2-1; D ambiguous. Trimming shortened V by 2 bases and J by 0 bases, and 8 bases separated the two germline ends. The germline CDR1 and CDR2 sequences are KGHSH and LQKENI. The CDR3 covers 15 residues. The CDR3 nucleotides are TGTGCCAGCTCACCATCAGTCACCTCCTACAATGAGCAGTTCTTC. Amino acids: CASSPSVTSYNEQFF.

The V and J genes are TRBV28 and TRBJ2-7; D unresolved. The CDR3 is made up of 11 amino acids. From germline, CDR1 is MDHEN and CDR2 SYDVKM. V dropped 3 bases and J dropped 7 bases, with 7 bases sitting between them. This chain's CDR3 is CASSFRREQYF. CDR3 bases: TGTGCCAGCAGTTTCAGAAGAGAGCAGTACTTC. Using reference TRBV28 and TRBJ2-7 for the parts outside the CDR3, the full variable domain is DVKVTQSSRYLVKRTGEKVFLECVQDMDHENMFWYRQDPGLGLRLIYFSYDVKMKEKGDIPEGYSVSREKKERFSLILESASTNQTSMYLCASSFRREQYFGPGTRLTVT.

This clone showed up just once. V gene TRBV30 combines with J gene TRBJ2-2; 8 nucleotides line up with TRBD1. Germline lookup yields CDR1 GTSNPN and CDR2 SVGIG (reference sequence). There are 15 residues in the CDR3. V shed 4 bases, J shed 3 bases, and the junction held 7 bases outside the gene matches. This CDR3 reads CAWTRMDRDTGELFF. CDR3 sequence (DNA): TGTGCCTGGACCCGAATGGACAGGGACACCGGGGAGCTGTTTTTT. Full variable domain (rest looked up from reference TRBV30 and TRBJ2-2): SQTIHQWPATLVQPVGSPLSLECTVEGTSNPNLYWYRQAAGRGLQLLFYSVGIGQISSEVPQNLSASRPQDRQFILSSKKLLLSDSGFYLCAWTRMDRDTGELFFGEGSRLTVL.

The chain combines TRBV11-2 with TRBJ1-1, with a tentative D call TRBD1 (5 bases). This CDR3 contains 14 residues. V shed 6 bases and J shed 6 bases, with 17 bases lying between them. The germline gives CDR1 SGHAT, CDR2 FQNNGV. The CDR3 DNA reads as TGTGCCAGCAGAAACCCTGCGGGGGATCCTGAAGCTTTCTTT. Translating gives CASRNPAGDPEAFF.

V and J are TRBV6-6 and TRBJ1-6, with D unclear. The V and J ends lost 6 bases and 0 bases respectively, with 6 bases between them. Germline V gene sequence: CDR1 MNHNY, CDR2 SVGAGI (reference sequence). CDR3 length: 14 residues. The chain's CDR3 is CASRLDSYNSPLHF. The CDR3 DNA follows: TGTGCCAGCAGACTGGACTCCTATAATTCACCCCTCCACTTT.

The V call is TRBV7-2, the J call TRBJ2-7; TRBD2 is a possible D gene (5 bases). The CDR3 is 13 residues long. CDR1 is SGHTA, CDR2 FQGNSA, per germline. The V end lost 5 bases, the J end lost 3 bases, and 11 bases lay between the germline ends. The CDR3 reads CASSPGNFYEQYF. The CDR3 DNA reads as TGTGCCAGCAGCCCCGGGAATTTCTACGAGCAGTACTTC.

The CDR3 sequence is CASTGLGVNEQFF. Here the CDR3 DNA reads TGTGCCAGCACTGGACTAGGTGTGAATGAGCAGTTCTTC. The chain is built from TRBV2 and TRBJ2-1; 7 bases agree with TRBD2. The J segment lost 7 bases and the V segment lost 7 bases, leaving 7 bases of the junction unmatched. The CDR3 runs to 13 residues. Germline lookup yields CDR1 SNHLY and CDR2 FYNNEI. The entire variable domain, with the rest obtained from reference TRBV2 and TRBJ2-1, is as follows: EPEVTQTPSHQVTQMGQEVILRCVPISNHLYFYWYRQILGQKVEFLVSFYNNEISEKSEIFDDQFSVERPDGSNFTLKIRSTKLEDSAMYFCASTGLGVNEQFFGPGTRLTVL.

The chain joins TRBV29-1 to TRBJ2-5, with 8 bases identical to TRBD1. The germline gives CDR1 SQVTM, CDR2 ANQGSEA. CDR3 length: 14 amino acids. Losses at the gene ends were 2 bases for V and 0 bases for J; bases not matched to a gene: 2. The CDR3 DNA reads as TGCAGCGTTGAACCGGGACAGGACCAAGAGACCCAGTACTTC. It is translated as CSVEPGQDQETQYF.

In its sample, this clone was seen a few times. The J gene is TRBJ1-2, the V gene TRBV6-5, with TRBD1 as a possible D gene (5 bases). Germline V gene data show CDR1 as MNHEY and CDR2 as SVGAGI. V lost 2 bases, J lost 6 bases, and 13 bases lay in between. This CDR3 region has 14 residues. CDR3 nucleotide sequence: TGTGCCAGCAGTTACGGAGTGGGGGAGAATGGCTACACCTTC. It translates to CASSYGVGENGYTF.

J is TRBJ2-7 and V is TRBV2; 7 bases match TRBD1. In germline, CDR1 is SNHLY, CDR2 FYNNEI. This CDR3 is built from 15 residues. J lost 2 bases, V lost 1 base, and 5 bases had no gene match. As DNA, the CDR3 is TGTGCCAGCAGTGAAGGGACAGGCTATACCTACGAGCAGTACTTC. The encoded protein is CASSEGTGYTYEQYF.

This clone was observed a single time. The gene calls are TRBV10-3 and TRBJ2-1, with TRBD1 matching 7 bases. This CDR3 has 15 residues. With V trimmed by 10 bases and J by 7 bases, 16 bases remained unmatched. Germline CDR1 ENHRY, CDR2 SYGVKD. In DNA form, the CDR3 reads TGTGCCAGCGCCTCCGGGACAGTGGACGTAAATGAGCAGTTCTTC. This sequence encodes CASASGTVDVNEQFF.

V usage is TRBV27 and J usage is TRBJ1-2, with a possible D match to TRBD1 (5 bases). Trimming took 4 bases from V and 5 from J, leaving 20 bases between them. CDR3 length equals 16 residues. Looked up from germline, CDR1 is MNHEY and CDR2 is SMNVEV (reference sequence). The CDR3 loop is CASSSLTGQRVYGYTF. The CDR3 nucleotides are TGTGCCAGCAGTTCCCTAACAGGTCAAAGAGTTTATGGCTACACCTTC.

This chain uses TRBV6-4 with TRBJ1-6; D is possibly TRBD1 (5 bases). CDR1 and CDR2 (germline): MRHNA, SNTAGT. V lost 3 bases to trimming and J lost 8 bases, with 8 bases between them. The CDR3 is 13 amino acids. CDR3 nucleotides: TGTGCCAGCAGTGAGGACATTTATTCACCCCTCCACTTT. It encodes CASSEDIYSPLHF.

The chain couples TRBV7-2 to TRBJ2-1, with D unresolved. CDR1 is SGHTA and CDR2 is FQGNSA in the germline V gene. This CDR3 comprises 12 residues. V lost 3 bases and J lost 6, with 6 bases in between. CDR3 nucleotides: TGTGCCAGCAGCTTCCCCGCCAATGAGCAGTTCTTC. It is translated as CASSFPANEQFF.

This rearrangement joins TRBV7-9 to TRBJ2-1; the D is unclear. Trimming took off 5 bases at V and 6 bases at J, with 11 bases between the two ends. The germline V gene has CDR1 SEHNR and CDR2 FQNEAQ (reference sequence). The CDR3 sequence is 13 residues long. CDR3 sequence: CASSLPIFNEQFF. CDR3 DNA sequence: TGTGCCAGCAGCCTCCCTATCTTCAATGAGCAGTTCTTC.

The V gene is TRBV9, the J gene TRBJ1-1; D not resolved. This CDR3 has 12 residues. Germline V gene data show CDR1 as SGDLS and CDR2 as YYNGEE. V was shortened by 3 bases and J by 6 bases, with 9 bases between the two germline ends. CDR3 coding DNA: TGTGCCAGCAGCGCCGGCTTCGCTGAAGCTTTCTTT. It is translated as CASSAGFAEAFF.

This rearrangement joins TRBV7-9 to TRBJ1-5; D gene ambiguous. CDR1 is SEHNR, CDR2 FQNEAQ, per germline (reference sequence). The CDR3 contains 13 residues. Trimming took 3 bases from V and 0 from J, leaving 3 bases between them. CDR3 in amino acids: CASSLSSNQPQHF. The CDR3 region has the DNA TGTGCCAGCAGCTTGAGTAGCAATCAGCCCCAGCATTTT.

The chain couples TRBV19 to TRBJ2-7; D is unclear. V dropped 1 base and J dropped 2 bases, with 15 bases sitting between them. Germline lookup yields CDR1 LNHDA and CDR2 SQIVND (reference sequence). This CDR3 contains 16 residues. The CDR3, as DNA: TGTGCCAGTAGTATAGGTTACAACCAGTACCCCTACGAGCAGTACTTC. It codes for CASSIGYNQYPYEQYF. Combining the CDR3 with reference TRBV19 and TRBJ2-7 gives the whole variable domain DGGITQSPKYLFRKEGQNVTLSCEQNLNHDAMYWYRQDPGQGLRLIYYSQIVNDFQKGDIAEGYSVSREKKESFPLTVTSAQKNPTAFYLCASSIGYNQYPYEQYFGPGTRLTVT.

This clone was counted once. The rearrangement joins TRBV14 to TRBJ2-7; 8 bases agree with TRBD1. The CDR3 is 14 amino acids. Germline CDR1 and CDR2: SGHDN and FVKESK. V trimming: 4 bases; J trimming: 2 bases; junction bases outside the gene matches: 4. CDR3 region: CASSRRDRTYEQYF. For the CDR3, the DNA is TGTGCCAGCAGCCGCCGGGACAGGACCTACGAGCAGTACTTC.

This clone is medium-sized in the sample. This rearrangement joins TRBV27 to TRBJ1-1; weak D call: TRBD1 (5 bases). Germline CDR1 and CDR2: MNHEY and SMNVEV (reference sequence). V was clipped by 5 bases and J by 3 bases, with 16 bases between them. The CDR3 length is 15 residues. CDR3 protein: CASSRGVPGYTEAFF. CDR3 nucleotides: TGTGCCAGCAGTCGAGGCGTACCAGGGTACACTGAAGCTTTCTTT.

The chain carries TRBV27 and TRBJ1-1; D call uncertain. The CDR3 consists of 14 residues. Trimming shortened V by 6 bases and J by 4 bases, and 15 bases separated the two germline ends. Germline CDR1 and CDR2: MNHEY and SMNVEV (reference sequence). The CDR3 DNA sequence: TGTGCCAGCAGCCCGGGCAACAGTCCCACTGAAGCTTTCTTT. Protein sequence: CASSPGNSPTEAFF.

The chain has TRBV7-3 and TRBJ2-1; D may be TRBD2 (5 bases). The CDR3 covers 15 residues. Germline CDR1 reads SGHTA; CDR2 reads FQGTGA. The germline V and J ends were trimmed by 1 base and 6 bases, with 13 bases remaining between them. CDR3 in amino acids: CASSLSLAGGNEQFF. CDR3 DNA sequence: TGTGCCAGCAGCTTAAGCCTAGCTGGTGGCAATGAGCAGTTCTTC.

The gene calls are TRBV6-6 and TRBJ1-5; tentative D call: TRBD1 (5 bases). CDR1 and CDR2 (germline): MNHNY, SVGAGI (reference sequence). This CDR3 region has 13 residues. The V end lost 6 bases, the J end lost 7 bases, and 13 bases lay between the germline ends. This chain's CDR3 is CASRGTSGQPQHF. The CDR3 DNA is TGTGCCAGCAGGGGAACCTCAGGGCAGCCCCAGCATTTT.

This clone was seen once. The chain employs TRBV7-2 and TRBJ1-5; no definite D call. Germline CDR1 SGHTA, CDR2 FQGNSA. Trimming left V 3 bases short and J 1 base short, with 4 bases between. The CDR3 spans 13 residues. The CDR3 spells CASSFGSNQPQHF. The CDR3 coding sequence is TGTGCCAGCAGCTTTGGGAGCAATCAGCCCCAGCATTTT. The complete variable domain, with remaining parts taken from reference TRBV7-2 and TRBJ1-5, reads GAGVSQSPSNKVTEKGKDVELRCDPISGHTALYWYRQSLGQGLEFLIYFQGNSAPDKSGLPSDRFSAERTGGSVSTLTIQRTQQEDSAVYLCASSFGSNQPQHFGDGTRLSIL.

The chain links TRBV28 to TRBJ1-1; no definite D call. Trimming cost V 5 bases and J 8 bases, with 18 bases left between them. CDR1 MDHEN and CDR2 SYDVKM come from the germline V gene. The CDR3 has 14 amino acids. The CDR3 is CASSPPPGLTEAFF. The CDR3 DNA reads as TGTGCCAGCAGTCCCCCCCCCGGTCTCACGGAAGCTTTCTTT.

The J gene is TRBJ2-1, the V gene TRBV28, with TRBD1 as a possible D gene (6 bases). CDR1 is MDHEN and CDR2 is SYDVKM in the germline V gene. The CDR3 is 12 amino acids. Deletions cut 6 bases from V and 8 bases from J, with 11 bases between. This CDR3 reads CASSDRWDEQFF. For the CDR3, the DNA is TGTGCCAGCAGCGACAGGTGGGATGAGCAGTTCTTC. Full variable domain (missing parts from reference TRBV28 and TRBJ2-1): DVKVTQSSRYLVKRTGEKVFLECVQDMDHENMFWYRQDPGLGLRLIYFSYDVKMKEKGDIPEGYSVSREKKERFSLILESASTNQTSMYLCASSDRWDEQFFGPGTRLTVL.